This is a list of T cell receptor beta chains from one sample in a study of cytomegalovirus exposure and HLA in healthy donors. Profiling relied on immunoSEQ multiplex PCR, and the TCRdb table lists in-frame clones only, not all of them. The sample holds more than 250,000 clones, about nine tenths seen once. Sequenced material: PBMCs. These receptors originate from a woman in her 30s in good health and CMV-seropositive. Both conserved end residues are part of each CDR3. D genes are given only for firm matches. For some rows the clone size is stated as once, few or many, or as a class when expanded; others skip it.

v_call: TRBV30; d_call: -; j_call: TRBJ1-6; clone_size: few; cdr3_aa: CAWSVPIDGSPLHF; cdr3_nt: TGTGCCTGGAGTGTACCTATCGATGGATCACCCCTCCACTTT
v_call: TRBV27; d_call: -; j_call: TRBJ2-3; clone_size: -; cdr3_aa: CASRTSTDTQYF; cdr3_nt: TGTGCCAGCAGGACTAGCACAGATACGCAGTATTTT
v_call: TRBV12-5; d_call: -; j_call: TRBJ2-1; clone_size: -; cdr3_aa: CASGFGHSYNEQFF; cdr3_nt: TGTGCTAGTGGATTCGGACACTCTTACAATGAGCAGTTCTTC
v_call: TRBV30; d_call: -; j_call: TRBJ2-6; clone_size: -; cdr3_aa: CAWNRNVLTF; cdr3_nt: TGTGCCTGGAACCGCAACGTCCTGACTTTC
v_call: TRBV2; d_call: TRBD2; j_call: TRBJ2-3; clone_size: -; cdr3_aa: CASTKPLSGGTDTQYF; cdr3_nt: TGTGCCAGCACTAAACCCCTTAGCGGGGGCACAGATACGCAGTATTTT
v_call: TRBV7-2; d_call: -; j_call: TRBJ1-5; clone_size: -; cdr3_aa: CASSAGANNQPQHF; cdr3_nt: TGTGCCAGCAGCGCTGGGGCTAACAATCAGCCCCAGCATTTT
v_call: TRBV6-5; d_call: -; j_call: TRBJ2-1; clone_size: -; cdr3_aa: CASSYQSMLLNEQFF; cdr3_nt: TGTGCCAGCAGTTACCAGTCAATGCTTTTAAATGAGCAGTTCTTC
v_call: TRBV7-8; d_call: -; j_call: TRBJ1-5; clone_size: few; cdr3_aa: CASSMTASNQPQHF; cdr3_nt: TGTGCCAGCAGCATGACGGCGAGTAATCAGCCCCAGCATTTT
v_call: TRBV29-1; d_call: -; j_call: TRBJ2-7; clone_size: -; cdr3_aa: CSVDWGAGQYF; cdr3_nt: TGCAGCGTGGATTGGGGTGCGGGGCAGTACTTC
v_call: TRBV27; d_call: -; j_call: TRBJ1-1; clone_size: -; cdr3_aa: CASRKRTEAFF; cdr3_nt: TGTGCCAGCAGGAAAAGGACTGAAGCTTTCTTT
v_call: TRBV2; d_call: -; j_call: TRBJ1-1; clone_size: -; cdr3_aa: CASTREGTEAFF; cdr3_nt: TGTGCCAGCACTAGGGAGGGGACTGAAGCTTTCTTT
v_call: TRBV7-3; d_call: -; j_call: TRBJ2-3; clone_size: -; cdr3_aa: CASSFSRTDTQYF; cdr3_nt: TGTGCCAGCAGCTTTTCAAGGACAGATACGCAGTATTTT
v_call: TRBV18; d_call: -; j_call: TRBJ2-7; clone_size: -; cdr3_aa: CASSLGTGSYEQYF; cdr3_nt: TGTGCCAGCTCACTCGGAACCGGCTCCTACGAGCAGTACTTC
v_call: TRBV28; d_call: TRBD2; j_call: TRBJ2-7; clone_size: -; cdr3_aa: CASSLGLAASYEQYF; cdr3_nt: TGTGCCAGCAGTTTGGGACTAGCGGCCTCCTACGAGCAGTACTTC
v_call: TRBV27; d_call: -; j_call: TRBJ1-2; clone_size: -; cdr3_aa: CASSLFTNYGYTF; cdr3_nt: TGTGCCAGCAGCCTATTCACTAACTATGGCTACACCTTC
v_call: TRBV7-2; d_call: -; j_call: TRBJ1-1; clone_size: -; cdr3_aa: CASSGNRIMNTEAFF; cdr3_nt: TGTGCCAGCAGCGGGAACAGGATAATGAACACTGAAGCTTTCTTT
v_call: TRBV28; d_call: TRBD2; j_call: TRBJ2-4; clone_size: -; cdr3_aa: CASSLRQSGRNIQYF; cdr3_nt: TGTGCCAGCAGTTTACGTCAGAGCGGGAGAAACATTCAGTACTTC
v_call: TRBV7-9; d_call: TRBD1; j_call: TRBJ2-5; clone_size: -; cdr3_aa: CASSSGQQETQYF; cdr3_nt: TGTGCCAGCAGCTCGGGACAGCAAGAGACCCAGTACTTC
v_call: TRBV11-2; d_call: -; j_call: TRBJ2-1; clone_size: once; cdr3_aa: CASSLFGGQNEQFF; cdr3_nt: TGTGCCAGCAGCTTATTCGGGGGCCAGAATGAGCAGTTCTTC
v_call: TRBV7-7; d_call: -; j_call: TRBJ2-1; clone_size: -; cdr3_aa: CASSSLGQNNEQFF; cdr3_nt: TGTGCCAGCAGCTCCCTAGGACAGAACAATGAGCAGTTCTTC
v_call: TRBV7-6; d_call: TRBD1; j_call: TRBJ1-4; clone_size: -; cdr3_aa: CASSLGGGRNEKLFF; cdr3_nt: TGTGCCAGCAGCTTAGGAGGGGGCCGTAATGAAAAACTGTTTTTT
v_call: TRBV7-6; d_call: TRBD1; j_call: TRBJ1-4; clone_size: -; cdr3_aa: CASSPRRGLVGYATNEKLFF; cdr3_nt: TGTGCCAGCAGCCCACGGAGGGGGCTAGTCGGTTATGCAACTAATGAAAAACTGTTTTTT
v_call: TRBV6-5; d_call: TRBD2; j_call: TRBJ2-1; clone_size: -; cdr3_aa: CASSYRASGDNEQFF; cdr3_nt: TGTGCCAGCAGTTACCGGGCTAGCGGGGACAATGAGCAGTTCTTC
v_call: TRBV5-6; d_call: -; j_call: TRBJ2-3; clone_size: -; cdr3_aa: CASSLANPADTQYF; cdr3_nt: TGTGCCAGCAGCTTGGCCAACCCAGCAGATACGCAGTATTTT
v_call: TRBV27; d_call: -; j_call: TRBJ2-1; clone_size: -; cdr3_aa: CASREQGSKPANEQFF; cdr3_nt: TGTGCCAGCAGGGAACAGGGCTCAAAGCCAGCTAATGAGCAGTTCTTC